This TCR beta chain was recovered during a study of long-term antiretroviral therapy in people with HIV. The assay, immunoSEQ v3.0, was run at survey level. Some clones are missing from TCRdb's copy, which holds only in-frame ones; the method was immunoSEQ multiplex PCR. This sample has about 33,000 clones, with over 60% found just once. Germline V gives CDR1 SNHLY, CDR2 FYNNEI. The CDR3 loop spans 11 amino acids. The V end lost 5 bases, the J end lost 6 bases, and 5 bases lay between the germline ends. This clonotype was sampled from a woman aged 45-65 years with HIV. The sample was unsorted PBMCs, taken 2 years after starting antiretroviral therapy. This chain joins TRBV2 and TRBJ2-1; D is unresolved. The CDR3 DNA follows: TGTGCCAGCAGTTACGCCAATGAGCAGTTCTTC. Translated, it gives CASSYANEQFF.